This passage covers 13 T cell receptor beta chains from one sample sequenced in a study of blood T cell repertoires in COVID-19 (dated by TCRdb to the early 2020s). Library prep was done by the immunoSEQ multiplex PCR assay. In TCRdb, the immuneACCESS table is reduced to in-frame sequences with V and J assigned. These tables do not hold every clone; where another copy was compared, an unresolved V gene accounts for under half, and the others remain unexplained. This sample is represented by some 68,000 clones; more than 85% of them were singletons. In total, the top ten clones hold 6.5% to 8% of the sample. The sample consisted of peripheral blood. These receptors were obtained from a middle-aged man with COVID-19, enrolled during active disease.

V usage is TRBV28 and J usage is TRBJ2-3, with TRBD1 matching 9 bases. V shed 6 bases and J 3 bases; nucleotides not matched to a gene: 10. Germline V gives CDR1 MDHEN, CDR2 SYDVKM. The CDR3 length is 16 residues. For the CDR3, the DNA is TGTGCCAGCAGAGAGACCGGGACAGGGCCGACAGATACGCAGTATTTT. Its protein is CASRETGTGPTDTQYF.

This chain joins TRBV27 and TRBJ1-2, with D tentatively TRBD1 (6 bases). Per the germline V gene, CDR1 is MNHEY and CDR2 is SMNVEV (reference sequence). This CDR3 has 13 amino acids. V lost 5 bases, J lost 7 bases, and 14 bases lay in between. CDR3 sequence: CASSRGGGLGYTF. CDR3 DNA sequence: TGTGCCAGCAGTCGGGGGGGCGGTCTTGGCTACACCTTC.

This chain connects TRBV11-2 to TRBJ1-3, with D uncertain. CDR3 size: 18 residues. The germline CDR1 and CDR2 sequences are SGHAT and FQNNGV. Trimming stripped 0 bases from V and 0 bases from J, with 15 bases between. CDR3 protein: CASSLETPNKFSGNTIYF. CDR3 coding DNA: TGTGCCAGCAGCTTAGAAACCCCGAACAAATTCTCTGGAAACACCATATATTTT.

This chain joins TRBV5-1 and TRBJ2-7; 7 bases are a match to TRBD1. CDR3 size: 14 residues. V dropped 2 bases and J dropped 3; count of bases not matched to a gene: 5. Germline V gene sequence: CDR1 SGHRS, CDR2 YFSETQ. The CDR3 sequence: CASSFGTANYEQYF. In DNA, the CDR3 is TGCGCCAGCAGCTTCGGGACAGCGAACTACGAGCAGTACTTC. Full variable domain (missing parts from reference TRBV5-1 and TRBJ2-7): KAGVTQTPRYLIKTRGQQVTLSCSPISGHRSVSWYQQTPGQGLQFLFEYFSETQRNKGNFPGRFSGRQFSNSRSEMNVSTLELGDSALYLCASSFGTANYEQYFGPGTRLTVT.

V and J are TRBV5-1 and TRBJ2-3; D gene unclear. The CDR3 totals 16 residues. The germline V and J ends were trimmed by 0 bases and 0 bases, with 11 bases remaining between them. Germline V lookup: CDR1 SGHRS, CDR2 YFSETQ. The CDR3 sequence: CASSLAPLTSTDTQYF. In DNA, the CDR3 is TGCGCCAGCAGCTTGGCCCCCTTAACTAGCACAGATACGCAGTATTTT.

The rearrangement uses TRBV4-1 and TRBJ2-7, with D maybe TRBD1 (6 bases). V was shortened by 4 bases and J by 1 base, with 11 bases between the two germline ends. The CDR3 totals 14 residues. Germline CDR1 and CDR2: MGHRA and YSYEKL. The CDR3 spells CASSPQGISYEQYF. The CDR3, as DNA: TGCGCCAGCAGCCCCCAGGGGATATCCTACGAGCAGTACTTC.

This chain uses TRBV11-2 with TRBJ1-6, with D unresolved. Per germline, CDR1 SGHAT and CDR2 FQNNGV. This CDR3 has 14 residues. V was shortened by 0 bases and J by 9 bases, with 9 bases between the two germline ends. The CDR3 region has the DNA TGTGCCAGCAGCTTAGAAGGGAGGAGTTCACCCCTCCACTTT. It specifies CASSLEGRSSPLHF.

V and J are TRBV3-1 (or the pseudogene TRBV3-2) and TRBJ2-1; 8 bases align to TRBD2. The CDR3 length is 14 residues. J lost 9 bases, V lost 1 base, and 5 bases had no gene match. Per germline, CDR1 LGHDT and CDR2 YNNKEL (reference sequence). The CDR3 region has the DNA TGTGCCAGCAGCCAAGGTGGAACTAGCGGTGAGCAGTTCTTC. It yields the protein CASSQGGTSGEQFF.

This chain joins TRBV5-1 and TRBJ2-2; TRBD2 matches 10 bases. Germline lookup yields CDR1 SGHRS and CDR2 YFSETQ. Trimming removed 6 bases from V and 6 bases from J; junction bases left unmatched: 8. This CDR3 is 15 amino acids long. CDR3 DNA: TGCGCCAGCAAGAGCGCAGCGGGGGGGCCCGGGGAGCTGTTTTTT. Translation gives CASKSAAGGPGELFF.

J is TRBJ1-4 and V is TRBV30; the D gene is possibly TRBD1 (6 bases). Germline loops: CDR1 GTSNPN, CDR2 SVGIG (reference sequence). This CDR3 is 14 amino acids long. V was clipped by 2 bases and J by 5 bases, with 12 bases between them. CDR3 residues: CAWSSRTANEKLFF. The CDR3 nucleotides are TGTGCCTGGAGTTCAAGGACAGCAAATGAAAAACTGTTTTTT.

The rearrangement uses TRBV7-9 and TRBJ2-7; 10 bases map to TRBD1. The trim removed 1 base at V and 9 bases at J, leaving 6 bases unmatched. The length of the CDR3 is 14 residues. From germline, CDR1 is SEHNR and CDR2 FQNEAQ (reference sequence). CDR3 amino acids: CASSLGGQGTVQYF. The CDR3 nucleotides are TGTGCCAGCAGCTTAGGGGGACAGGGGACCGTGCAGTACTTC.

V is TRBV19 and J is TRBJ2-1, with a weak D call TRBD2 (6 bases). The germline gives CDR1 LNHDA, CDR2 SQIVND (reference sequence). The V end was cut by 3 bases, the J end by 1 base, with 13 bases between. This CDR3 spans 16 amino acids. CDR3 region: CASSMGSGPSYNEQFF. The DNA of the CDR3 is TGTGCCAGTAGTATGGGCAGCGGGCCTTCCTACAATGAGCAGTTCTTC.

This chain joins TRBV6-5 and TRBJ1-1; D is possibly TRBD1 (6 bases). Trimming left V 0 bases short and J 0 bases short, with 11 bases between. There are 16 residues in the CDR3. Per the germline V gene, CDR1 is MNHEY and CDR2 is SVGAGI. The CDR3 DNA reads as TGTGCCAGCAGTTACTCGCTGGACAGAGTGAACACTGAAGCTTTCTTT. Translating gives CASSYSLDRVNTEAFF.